These T cell receptor beta chains were read from a single sample in a study of T cell repertoires in cytomegalovirus infection. Each CDR3 protein gets one entry after TCRdb re-called the reads with MiXCR. The data show 100,000 to 120,000 distinct CDR3 sequences, roughly 31% seen once. What these receptors recognize is not known. The sample in question was CD8+ T cells from cultured PBMCs, obtained from culture after CMV antigen stimulation. These receptors were collected from a human donor in good health (CMV status not recorded). Some clones in this sample may be carry-over from other donors' samples. Each CDR3 is given with its conserved first and last residue. Fields, in order: J gene, D gene, V gene, clone size, CDR3 protein, CDR3 DNA. A D gene is named only where the DNA matches it firmly. Clone size appears in some rows only: once, few, many, or a class for an expanded clone.

J gene: TRBJ2-3; D gene: NA; V gene: TRBV9; clone size: few; CDR3 protein: CASSGKSFNTDTQYF; CDR3 DNA: TGTGCCAGCAGCGGCAAATCTTTTAACACAGATACGCAGTATTTT
J gene: TRBJ2-4; D gene: NA; V gene: TRBV7-8; clone size: many; CDR3 protein: CASCIIPWGGQERGLAKNIQYF; CDR3 DNA: TGTGCCAGCTGCATTATTCCGTGGGGGGGACAAGAAAGGGGATTAGCCAAAAACATTCAGTACTTC
J gene: TRBJ2-7; D gene: TRBD1; V gene: TRBV4-1; clone size: NA; CDR3 protein: CASSQPGTDKQYF; CDR3 DNA: TGCGCCAGCAGCCAACCCGGGACAGACAAGCAGTACTTC
J gene: TRBJ1-1; D gene: NA; V gene: TRBV12-3/TRBV12-4; clone size: many; CDR3 protein: CASSWTDSSYTEAFF; CDR3 DNA: TGTGCCAGCAGTTGGACGGACAGTTCCTACACTGAAGCTTTCTTT
J gene: TRBJ2-1; D gene: TRBD2; V gene: TRBV7-2; clone size: few; CDR3 protein: CASSSLGTSGVSSYNEQFF; CDR3 DNA: TGTGCCAGCAGCTCCCTGGGGACTAGCGGGGTTAGCTCCTACAATGAGCAGTTCTTC
J gene: TRBJ2-1; D gene: TRBD2; V gene: TRBV7-2; clone size: few; CDR3 protein: CASSLGSWRGSYNEQFF; CDR3 DNA: TGTGCCAGCAGCTTAGGTTCTTGGCGGGGGAGTTACAATGAGCAGTTCTTC
J gene: TRBJ2-7; D gene: NA; V gene: TRBV12-3/TRBV12-4; clone size: NA; CDR3 protein: CASSFGGALYEQYF; CDR3 DNA: TGTGCCAGCAGTTTTGGCGGGGCGCTCTACGAGCAGTACTTC
J gene: TRBJ2-3; D gene: NA; V gene: TRBV7-6; clone size: NA; CDR3 protein: CASSSGESPFTDTQYF; CDR3 DNA: TGTGCCAGCAGTTCAGGGGAGAGCCCGTTCACAGATACGCAGTATTTT
J gene: TRBJ2-7; D gene: TRBD1; V gene: TRBV11-2; clone size: NA; CDR3 protein: CASSLEITGGLAYEQYF; CDR3 DNA: TGTGCCAGCAGCTTAGAAATTACAGGGGGTCTAGCCTACGAGCAGTACTTC
J gene: TRBJ2-1; D gene: TRBD2; V gene: TRBV10-3; clone size: few; CDR3 protein: CAISVPTRLAVENADEQFF; CDR3 DNA: TGTGCCATCAGTGTCCCCACCCGACTAGCGGTCGAAAATGCTGATGAGCAGTTCTTC
J gene: TRBJ2-3; D gene: NA; V gene: TRBV4-1; clone size: NA; CDR3 protein: CASSQAAVSSDTQYF; CDR3 DNA: TGCGCCAGCAGCCAAGCGGCGGTTTCGTCTGATACGCAGTATTTT
J gene: TRBJ2-2; D gene: NA; V gene: TRBV7-9; clone size: NA; CDR3 protein: CASWFTGELFF; CDR3 DNA: TGTGCCAGCTGGTTCACCGGGGAGCTGTTTTTT
J gene: TRBJ1-2; D gene: NA; V gene: TRBV12-3/TRBV12-4; clone size: NA; CDR3 protein: CASSLARDSYGYTF; CDR3 DNA: TGTGCCAGCAGTTTAGCCAGGGACTCCTATGGCTACACCTTC
J gene: TRBJ2-7; D gene: TRBD1; V gene: TRBV6-1; clone size: few; CDR3 protein: CASSGPGQGLGRGGSYEQYF; CDR3 DNA: TGTGCCAGCAGTGGCCCTGGACAGGGCCTGGGTCGAGGAGGCTCCTACGAGCAGTACTTC
J gene: TRBJ1-2; D gene: NA; V gene: TRBV12-3/TRBV12-4; clone size: NA; CDR3 protein: CASSLGRLRDGYGYTF; CDR3 DNA: TGTGCCAGCAGTCTAGGGCGTCTACGGGACGGCTATGGCTACACCTTC
J gene: TRBJ1-2; D gene: NA; V gene: TRBV12-3/TRBV12-4; clone size: few; CDR3 protein: CASSQQVTNYGYTF; CDR3 DNA: TGTGCCAGCAGTCAACAGGTTACCAACTATGGCTACACCTTC
J gene: TRBJ2-7; D gene: TRBD1; V gene: TRBV6-6; clone size: NA; CDR3 protein: CASSDGRTGAYEQYF; CDR3 DNA: TGTGCCAGCAGTGACGGACGGACAGGAGCCTACGAGCAGTACTTC
J gene: TRBJ2-3; D gene: TRBD1; V gene: TRBV12-5; clone size: NA; CDR3 protein: CASGPPGQGTDTQYF; CDR3 DNA: TGTGCTAGTGGTCCGCCGGGACAGGGCACAGATACGCAGTATTTT
J gene: TRBJ1-1; D gene: NA; V gene: TRBV27; clone size: NA; CDR3 protein: CASSLGEGYTEAFF; CDR3 DNA: TGTGCCAGCAGTTTAGGGGAGGGATACACTGAAGCTTTCTTT
J gene: TRBJ2-1; D gene: TRBD1; V gene: TRBV15; clone size: NA; CDR3 protein: CATSGGGTGRNEQFF; CDR3 DNA: TGTGCCACCAGCGGAGGGGGGACAGGGAGGAATGAGCAGTTCTTC
J gene: TRBJ2-1; D gene: NA; V gene: TRBV6-1; clone size: NA; CDR3 protein: CASSEVYEQFF; CDR3 DNA: TGTGCCAGCAGTGAAGTGTATGAGCAGTTCTTC
J gene: TRBJ1-2; D gene: NA; V gene: TRBV7-3; clone size: NA; CDR3 protein: CASSLERAYGYTF; CDR3 DNA: TGTGCCAGCAGCTTGGAGAGGGCCTATGGCTACACCTTC
J gene: TRBJ1-1; D gene: NA; V gene: TRBV28; clone size: many; CDR3 protein: CASPNSLGVMNTEAFF; CDR3 DNA: TGTGCCAGCCCAAATTCCCTCGGGGTTATGAACACTGAAGCTTTCTTT
J gene: TRBJ1-2; D gene: NA; V gene: TRBV4-1; clone size: NA; CDR3 protein: CASSQALGPYGYTF; CDR3 DNA: TGCGCCAGCAGCCAAGCCTTGGGCCCCTATGGCTACACCTTC
J gene: TRBJ1-1; D gene: NA; V gene: TRBV6-1; clone size: many; CDR3 protein: CASSPGGLEAFF; CDR3 DNA: TGTGCCAGCAGCCCCGGAGGGCTTGAAGCTTTCTTT
J gene: TRBJ1-5; D gene: NA; V gene: TRBV4-1; clone size: medium-sized; CDR3 protein: CASSTQDSNQPQHF; CDR3 DNA: TGCGCCAGCAGCACTCAGGATAGCAATCAGCCCCAGCATTTT
J gene: TRBJ1-5; D gene: NA; V gene: TRBV7-2; clone size: NA; CDR3 protein: CASSLVGGTGNQPQHF; CDR3 DNA: TGTGCCAGCAGCTTAGTGGGAGGGACGGGCAATCAGCCCCAGCATTTT
J gene: TRBJ2-7; D gene: NA; V gene: TRBV7-9; clone size: few; CDR3 protein: CASSLVSDSLVEEQYF; CDR3 DNA: TGTGCCAGCAGCTTAGTGTCCGACTCCCTTGTTGAGGAGCAGTACTTC